This TCR beta chain was found in a study of naive CD8 T cells in extremely preterm neonates. Sequencing was performed with immunoSEQ multiplex PCR; in TCRdb, only in-frame clones are kept and a portion is missing. The sample shows some 4,900 clones, approximately 97% of them seen only once. Cord blood came from elective full-term cesareans at roughly 35-42 weeks without labor or membrane rupture. The sample comprised naive CD8+ T cells from cord blood. The receptor set was obtained from a newborn in good health.

The V and J genes are TRBV4-3 and TRBJ1-1, with 7 positions matching TRBD1. The germline CDR1 and CDR2 sequences are LGHNA and YSLEER. V shed 1 base, J shed 8 bases, and the junction held 7 bases outside the gene matches. This CDR3 region has 14 residues. CDR3 bases: TGCGCCAGCAGCCAAGGCACAGGGGAAACCGAAGCTTTCTTT. This gives the protein CASSQGTGETEAFF.